This T cell receptor (beta chain) was observed in a study of T-cell reconstitution after alpha-beta-depleted transplantation in children. This sample's TCRbeta library carried unique molecular identifier barcodes. MiXCR, run by TCRdb on the PCR reads, gives a single entry per CDR3 protein. The table records hundreds of thousands of distinct CDR3 sequences, more than 9% of them present only once. The length of the CDR3 is 17 residues. Germline V lookup: CDR1 MNHEY, CDR2 SVGEGT. V dropped 6 bases and J dropped 0; count of bases not matched to a gene: 14. Points from the study as a whole: Several hundred expanded graft clones reportedly gave rise to the alpha-beta T cells present about two months after transplant. Fresh T-cell production supplied most of the T-cell counts and diversity seen one year after transplant. In some patients, recipient T cells and intrathymic progenitors surviving conditioning explained high day-60 diversity.

In this sample, this clonotype turned up a few times. Antigen: not known. The sequenced sample was PBMCs, obtained before TCRalphabeta/CD19-depleted stem cell transplant. The receptor was derived from a child between 2 and 9 years old with inherited bone marrow failure, due to receive a stem cell transplant. The rearrangement uses TRBV6-2 or TRBV6-3 and TRBJ2-7; 7 bases align to TRBD1. CDR3 nucleotide sequence: TGTGCCAGCAGCCAACCACCCGACAGGGTCCCCTCCTACGAGCAGTACTTC. Amino acids: CASSQPPDRVPSYEQYF.